A selection of T cell receptor beta chains follows, all from one sample in a study of shared clonotypes between healthy human individuals. The assay was immunoSEQ multiplex PCR, and TCRdb's table has in-frame clones only and misses some. The sample holds about 1.5 million clones; around 97% are singletons and the top ten take 1.2%. Specimen: naive CD4+ T cells sorted from blood. The source of these receptors is a man aged 25-40 years in good health. Both conserved end residues are part of each CDR3. The order of the fields is V gene, D gene, J gene, CDR3 protein. D genes are given only for firm matches.

TRBV19	TRBD2	TRBJ2-3	CASGTSGTDTQYF
TRBV4-1	.	TRBJ2-7	CASSPSLAHEQYF
TRBV29-1	.	TRBJ2-1	CSGARALVDEQFF
TRBV2	.	TRBJ1-1	CASSVRAGSEAFF
TRBV7-2	.	TRBJ2-7	CASSQRPNEQYF
TRBV5-6	.	TRBJ2-6	CASSLAAGTGANVLTF
TRBV9	.	TRBJ1-5	CASSVEGSNQPQHF
TRBV4-2	TRBD1	TRBJ1-2	CASSQANRQGAYGYTF
TRBV6-4	TRBD2	TRBJ2-3	CASSDRGDQITDTQYF
TRBV11-2	TRBD2	TRBJ2-1	CASSFSGRNSYNEQFF
TRBV7-2	.	TRBJ1-2	CASTRGSNGYTF
TRBV19	TRBD2	TRBJ2-3	CATGTSGTDTQYF
TRBV9	TRBD1	TRBJ2-2	CASSTTGLGITGELFF
TRBV7-2	TRBD1	TRBJ1-1	CASSSWDRTTEAFF
TRBV5-1	.	TRBJ2-1	CASSLSQTYNEQFF
TRBV6-5	TRBD2	TRBJ2-1	CASSSGTSGRTEQFF
TRBV27	.	TRBJ2-5	CASRLGSKTQYF
TRBV5-6	TRBD2	TRBJ2-5	CASSLPGGRETQYF
TRBV14	TRBD1	TRBJ2-2	CASSRLPGQGGAGELFF
TRBV15	.	TRBJ1-5	CATSRGREGNQPQHF
TRBV5-4	.	TRBJ2-7	CASSFINYEQYF
TRBV19	TRBD1	TRBJ1-5	CASSGTADQPQHF
TRBV5-6	.	TRBJ2-3	CASRHQHRNTDTQYF
TRBV15	.	TRBJ2-7	CATSRDLGEQYF
TRBV5-1	.	TRBJ1-2	CASSLAAGLSYGYTF
TRBV23-1	.	TRBJ1-5	CASSQSWGWQPQHF
TRBV6-6	TRBD1	TRBJ1-5	CASSFTGQGAGQPQHF
TRBV27	TRBD2	TRBJ2-1	CASSLTSGTVNEQFF
TRBV28	.	TRBJ1-2	CASSTPGSYGYTF
TRBV5-1	TRBD1	TRBJ2-2	CASSSQGAPTGELFF
TRBV19	.	TRBJ1-2	CASSHQGSGYTF
TRBV7-3	.	TRBJ2-7	CASSLNPWGAGVLYEQYF
TRBV9	.	TRBJ2-2	CASSAGSGNTGELFF
TRBV15	TRBD1	TRBJ2-7	CATSRVPAGTGAYEQYF
TRBV19	.	TRBJ2-6	CASSMPPSGANVLTF
TRBV6-5	.	TRBJ1-1	CASGPVYFRETAAFF
TRBV6-1	.	TRBJ2-3	CASSVPADTQYF
TRBV18	TRBD2	TRBJ2-1	CASSPGTSGRAGNEQFF
TRBV5-1	.	TRBJ2-2	CASSLASVGELFF
TRBV11-2	.	TRBJ2-5	CASSLERPLETQYF
TRBV5-1	.	TRBJ1-1	CASSWSEGRTEAFF